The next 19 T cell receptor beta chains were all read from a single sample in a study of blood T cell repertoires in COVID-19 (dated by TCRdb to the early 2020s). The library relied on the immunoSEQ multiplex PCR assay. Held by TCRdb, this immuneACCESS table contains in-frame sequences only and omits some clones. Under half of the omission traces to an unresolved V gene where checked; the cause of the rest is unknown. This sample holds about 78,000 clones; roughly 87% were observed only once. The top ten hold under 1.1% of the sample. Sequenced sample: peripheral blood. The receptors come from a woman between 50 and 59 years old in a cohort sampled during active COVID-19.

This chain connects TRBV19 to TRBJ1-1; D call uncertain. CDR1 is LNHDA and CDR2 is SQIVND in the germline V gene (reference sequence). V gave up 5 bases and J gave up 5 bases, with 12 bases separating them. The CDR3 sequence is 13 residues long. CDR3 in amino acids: CASSLTSGTEAFF. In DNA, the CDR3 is TGTGCCAGTAGTCTCACGAGCGGGACTGAAGCTTTCTTT. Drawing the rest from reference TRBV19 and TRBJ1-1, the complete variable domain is DGGITQSPKYLFRKEGQNVTLSCEQNLNHDAMYWYRQDPGQGLRLIYYSQIVNDFQKGDIAEGYSVSREKKESFPLTVTSAQKNPTAFYLCASSLTSGTEAFFGQGTRLTVV.

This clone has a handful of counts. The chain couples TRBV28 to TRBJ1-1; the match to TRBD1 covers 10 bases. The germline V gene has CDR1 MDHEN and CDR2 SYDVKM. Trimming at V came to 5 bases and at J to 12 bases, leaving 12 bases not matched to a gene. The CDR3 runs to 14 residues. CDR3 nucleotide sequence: TGTGCCAGCAGTGGAAGGACAGGGGGTAGCGGAACTTTCTTT. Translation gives CASSGRTGGSGTFF.

The CDR3 nucleotides read TGCGCCAGCAGCCCCAGGGGACCGTCCACCGAGCAGTACTTC. Translating it yields CASSPRGPSTEQYF. The chain links TRBV5-1 to TRBJ2-7; D is perhaps TRBD1 (6 bases). V gave up 4 bases and J gave up 6 bases, with 17 bases separating them. The V gene's germline CDR1 is SGHRS and CDR2 YFSETQ. This CDR3 is 14 amino acids long. The full variable domain, with the rest looked up from reference TRBV5-1 and TRBJ2-7, is KAGVTQTPRYLIKTRGQQVTLSCSPISGHRSVSWYQQTPGQGLQFLFEYFSETQRNKGNFPGRFSGRQFSNSRSEMNVSTLELGDSALYLCASSPRGPSTEQYFGPGTRLTVT.

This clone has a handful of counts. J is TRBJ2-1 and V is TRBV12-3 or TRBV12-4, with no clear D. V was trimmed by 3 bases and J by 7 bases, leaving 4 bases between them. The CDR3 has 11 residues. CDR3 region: CASSFQNEQFF. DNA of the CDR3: TGTGCCAGCAGTTTCCAGAATGAGCAGTTCTTC.

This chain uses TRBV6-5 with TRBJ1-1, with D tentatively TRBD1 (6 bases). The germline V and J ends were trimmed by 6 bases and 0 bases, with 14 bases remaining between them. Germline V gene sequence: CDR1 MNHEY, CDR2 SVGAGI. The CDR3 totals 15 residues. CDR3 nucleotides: TGTGCCAGCAGCCTTATACAGGGCCTGAACACTGAAGCTTTCTTT. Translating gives CASSLIQGLNTEAFF.

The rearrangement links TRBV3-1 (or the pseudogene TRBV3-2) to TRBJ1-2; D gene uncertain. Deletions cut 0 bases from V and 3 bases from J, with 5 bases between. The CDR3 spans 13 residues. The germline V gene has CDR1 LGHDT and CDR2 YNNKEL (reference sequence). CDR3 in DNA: TGTGCCAGCAGCCAAGATTATGACTATGGCTACACCTTC. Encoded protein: CASSQDYDYGYTF.

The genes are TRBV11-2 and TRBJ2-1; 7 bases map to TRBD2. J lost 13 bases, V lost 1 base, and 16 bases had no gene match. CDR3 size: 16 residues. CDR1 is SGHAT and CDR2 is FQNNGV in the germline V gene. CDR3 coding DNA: TGTGCCAGCAGCTTAGGCCTTGGGGTGGAGGGGAGGGGTCAGTTCTTC. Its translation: CASSLGLGVEGRGQFF.

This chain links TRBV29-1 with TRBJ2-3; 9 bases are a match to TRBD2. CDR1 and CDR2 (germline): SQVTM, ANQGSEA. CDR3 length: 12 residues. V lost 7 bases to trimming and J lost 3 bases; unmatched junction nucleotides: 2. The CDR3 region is CSGLAATDTQYF. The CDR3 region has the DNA TGCAGCGGACTAGCGGCTACAGATACGCAGTATTTT.

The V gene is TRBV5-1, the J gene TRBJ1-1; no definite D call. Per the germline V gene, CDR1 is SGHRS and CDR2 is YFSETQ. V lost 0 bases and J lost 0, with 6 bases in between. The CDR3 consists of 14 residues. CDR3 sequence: CASSLELMNTEAFF. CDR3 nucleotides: TGCGCCAGCAGCTTGGAACTCATGAACACTGAAGCTTTCTTT.

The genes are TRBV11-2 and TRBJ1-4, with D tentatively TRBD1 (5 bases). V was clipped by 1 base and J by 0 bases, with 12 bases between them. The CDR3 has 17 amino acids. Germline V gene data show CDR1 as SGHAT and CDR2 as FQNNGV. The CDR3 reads CASSLVSDTSTNEKLFF. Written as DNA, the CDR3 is TGTGCCAGCAGCTTAGTTTCGGACACCTCAACTAATGAAAAACTGTTTTTT. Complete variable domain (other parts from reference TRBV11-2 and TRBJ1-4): EAGVAQSPRYKIIEKRQSVAFWCNPISGHATLYWYQQILGQGPKLLIQFQNNGVVDDSQLPKDRFSAERLKGVDSTLKIQPAKLEDSAVYLCASSLVSDTSTNEKLFFGSGTQLSVL.

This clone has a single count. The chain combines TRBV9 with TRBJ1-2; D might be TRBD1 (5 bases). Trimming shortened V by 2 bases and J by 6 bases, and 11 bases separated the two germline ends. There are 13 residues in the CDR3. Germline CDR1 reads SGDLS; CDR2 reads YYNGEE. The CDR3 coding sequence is TGTGCCAGCAGCGTCGCGGACACGGATGGCTACACCTTC. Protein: CASSVADTDGYTF. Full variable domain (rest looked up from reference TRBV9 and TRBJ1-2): DSGVTQTPKHLITATGQRVTLRCSPRSGDLSVYWYQQSLDQGLQFLIQYYNGEERAKGNILERFSAQQFPDLHSELNLSSLELGDSALYFCASSVADTDGYTFGSGTRLTVV.

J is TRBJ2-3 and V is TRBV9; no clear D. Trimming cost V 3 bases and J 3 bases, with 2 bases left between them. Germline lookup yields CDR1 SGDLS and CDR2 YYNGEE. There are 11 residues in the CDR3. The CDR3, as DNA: TGTGCCAGCAGCGCTACAGATACGCAGTATTTT. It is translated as CASSATDTQYF.

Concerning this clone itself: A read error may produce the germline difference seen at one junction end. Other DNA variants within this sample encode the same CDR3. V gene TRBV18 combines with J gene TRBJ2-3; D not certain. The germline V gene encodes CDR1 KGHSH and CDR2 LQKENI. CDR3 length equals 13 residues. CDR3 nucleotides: TGTGCCAGCTCACCTCCGAGCACGGATACGCAGTATTTT. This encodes CASSPPSTDTQYF. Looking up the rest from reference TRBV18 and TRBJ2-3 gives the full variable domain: NAGVMQNPRHLVRRRGQEARLRCSPMKGHSHVYWYRQLPEEGLKFMVYLQKENIIDESGMPKERFSAEFPKEGPSILRIQQVVRGDSAAYFCASSPPSTDTQYFGPGTRLTVL.

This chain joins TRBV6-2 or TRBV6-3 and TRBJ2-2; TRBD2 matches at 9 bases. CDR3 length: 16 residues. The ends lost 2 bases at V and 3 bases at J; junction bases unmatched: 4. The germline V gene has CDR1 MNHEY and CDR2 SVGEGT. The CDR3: CASSYTAGGDTGELFF. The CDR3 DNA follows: TGTGCCAGCAGTTACACAGCGGGAGGCGACACCGGGGAGCTGTTTTTT.

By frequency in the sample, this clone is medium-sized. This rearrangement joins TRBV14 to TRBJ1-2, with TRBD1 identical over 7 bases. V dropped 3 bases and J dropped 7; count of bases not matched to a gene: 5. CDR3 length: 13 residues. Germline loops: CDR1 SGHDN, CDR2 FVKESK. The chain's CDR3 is CASSHTRQGGYTF. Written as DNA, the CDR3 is TGTGCCAGCAGCCACACGAGACAGGGTGGCTACACCTTC.

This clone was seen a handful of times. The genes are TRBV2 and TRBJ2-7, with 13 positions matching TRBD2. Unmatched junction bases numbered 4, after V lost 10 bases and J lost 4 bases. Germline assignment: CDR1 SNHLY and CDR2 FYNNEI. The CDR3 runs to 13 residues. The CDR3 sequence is CATGTSGMYEQYF. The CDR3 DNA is TGTGCCACCGGGACTAGCGGGATGTACGAGCAGTACTTC.

The CDR3 loop is CASSPDGEEETQYF. DNA of the CDR3: TGCGCCAGCAGCCCGGACGGGGAGGAAGAGACCCAGTACTTC. The rearrangement joins TRBV5-1 to TRBJ2-5; tentative D call: TRBD2 (6 bases). Germline V gene sequence: CDR1 SGHRS, CDR2 YFSETQ. This CDR3 spans 14 amino acids. V lost 4 bases to trimming and J lost 3 bases, with 13 bases between them.

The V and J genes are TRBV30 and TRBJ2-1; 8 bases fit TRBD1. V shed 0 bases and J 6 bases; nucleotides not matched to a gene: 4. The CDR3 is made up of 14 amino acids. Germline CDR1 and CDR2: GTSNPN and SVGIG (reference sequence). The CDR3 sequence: CAWSVGQEFNEQFF. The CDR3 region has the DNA TGTGCCTGGAGTGTGGGACAGGAGTTCAATGAGCAGTTCTTC.

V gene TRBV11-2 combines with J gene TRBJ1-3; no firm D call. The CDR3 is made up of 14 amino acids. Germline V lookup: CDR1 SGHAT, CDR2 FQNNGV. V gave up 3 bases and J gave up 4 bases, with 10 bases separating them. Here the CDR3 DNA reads TGTGCCAGCAGCTTTCCCCTGGGCGGAAACACCATATATTTT. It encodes CASSFPLGGNTIYF.